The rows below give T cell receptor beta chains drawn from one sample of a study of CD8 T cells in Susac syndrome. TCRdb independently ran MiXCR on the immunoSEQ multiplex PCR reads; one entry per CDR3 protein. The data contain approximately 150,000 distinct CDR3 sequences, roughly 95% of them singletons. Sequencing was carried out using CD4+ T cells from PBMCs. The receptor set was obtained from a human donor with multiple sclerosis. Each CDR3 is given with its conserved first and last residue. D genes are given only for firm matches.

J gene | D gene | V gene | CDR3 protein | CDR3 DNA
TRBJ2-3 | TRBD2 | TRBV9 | CASSAWGLAGEPDTQYF | TGTGCCAGCAGCGCCTGGGGACTAGCGGGAGAGCCAGATACGCAGTATTTT
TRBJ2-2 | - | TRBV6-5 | CASSSQGYTGELFF | TGTGCCAGCAGTTCCCAGGGATACACCGGGGAGCTGTTTTTT
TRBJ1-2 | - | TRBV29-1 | CSVDPEGDGYTF | TGCAGCGTTGACCCGGAAGGCGATGGCTACACCTTC
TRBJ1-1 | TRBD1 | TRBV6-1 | CASRRQGSMNTEAFF | TGTGCCAGCAGACGACAGGGATCCATGAACACTGAAGCTTTCTTT
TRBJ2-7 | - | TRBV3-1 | CASSHLTYEQYF | TGTGCCAGCAGCCACCTCACCTACGAGCAGTACTTC
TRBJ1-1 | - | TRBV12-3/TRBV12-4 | CASSFEGGNTEAFF | TGTGCCAGCTCCTTTGAGGGCGGGAACACTGAAGCTTTCTTT
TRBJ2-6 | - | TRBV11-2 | CASSGYRAGANVLTF | TGTGCCAGCAGCGGCTATAGGGCTGGGGCCAACGTCCTGACTTTC
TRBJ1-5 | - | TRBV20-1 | CSARKLGVNGQPQHF | TGCAGTGCTAGAAAGCTGGGAGTGAATGGCCAGCCCCAGCATTTT
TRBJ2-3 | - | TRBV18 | CASSPSQPPDTQYF | TGTGCCAGCTCACCAAGTCAGCCACCAGATACGCAGTATTTT
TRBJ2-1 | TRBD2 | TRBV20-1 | CSATGTSGRTILQFF | TGCAGTGCAACCGGGACTAGCGGGAGGACCATTCTCCAGTTCTTC
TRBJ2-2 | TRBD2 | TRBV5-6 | CASSLARLAGTGTGELFF | TGTGCCAGCAGCTTGGCGAGGCTAGCGGGTACGGGTACCGGGGAGCTGTTTTTT
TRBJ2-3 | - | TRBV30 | CAWSVPRYPEADTQYF | TGTGCCTGGAGTGTACCAAGGTACCCAGAGGCAGATACGCAGTATTTT